Each of the 10 T cell receptor beta chains below was sequenced from the same sample in a study of blood T cell repertoires in COVID-19 (dated by TCRdb to the early 2020s). Preparation of the library involved the immunoSEQ multiplex PCR assay. This is the immuneACCESS table as TCRdb keeps it, with only in-frame sequences that have V and J called. A part of the clones is gone; compared with another copy, unresolved V genes explain less than half, and the rest is unexplained. This sample is represented by around 190,000 clones; approximately 80% of them were singletons. The top ten hold roughly 12% of the sample. Sequencing was carried out using peripheral blood. The receptors stem from a woman in her forties or fifties with acute or convalescent COVID-19.

The genes are TRBV9 and TRBJ2-7; D gene uncertain. The germline V gene encodes CDR1 SGDLS and CDR2 YYNGEE. The ends were cut back, 1 base at V and 0 bases at J, with 5 bases in the middle. The CDR3 covers 13 residues. This chain's CDR3 is CASSVSSSYEQYF. The CDR3 bases are TGTGCCAGCAGCGTAAGTAGCTCCTACGAGCAGTACTTC.

Concerning this clone itself: In the same sample, other DNA sequences code for this CDR3. This rearrangement joins TRBV19 to TRBJ2-7, with 7 bases aligning to TRBD1. The V gene's germline CDR1 is LNHDA and CDR2 SQIVND (reference sequence). The CDR3 runs 14 residues. Trimming cost V 6 bases and J 2 bases; bases outside gene matches: 7. The CDR3 DNA sequence: TGTGCCAGTAGGCCGACAGGGAGCACCTACGAGCAGTACTTC. This translates into CASRPTGSTYEQYF. Drawing the rest from reference TRBV19 and TRBJ2-7, the complete variable domain is DGGITQSPKYLFRKEGQNVTLSCEQNLNHDAMYWYRQDPGQGLRLIYYSQIVNDFQKGDIAEGYSVSREKKESFPLTVTSAQKNPTAFYLCASRPTGSTYEQYFGPGTRLTVT.

The V and J genes are TRBV5-4 and TRBJ1-1, with D possibly matching TRBD1 (5 bases). The CDR3 covers 16 residues. Germline V gene lookup returns CDR1 SGHNT and CDR2 YYREEE (reference sequence). V lost 4 bases to trimming and J lost 4 bases, with 20 bases between them. CDR3 sequence reads: CASSVGGMLGGTEAFF. CDR3 in DNA: TGTGCCAGCAGCGTAGGAGGGATGCTCGGGGGCACTGAAGCTTTCTTT. Using reference TRBV5-4 and TRBJ1-1 for the parts outside the CDR3, the full variable domain is ETGVTQSPTHLIKTRGQQVTLRCSSQSGHNTVSWYQQALGQGPQFIFQYYREEENGRGNFPPRFSGLQFPNYSSELNVNALELDDSALYLCASSVGGMLGGTEAFFGQGTRLTVV.

The rearrangement joins TRBV4-1 to TRBJ2-3, with a possible D match to TRBD2 (5 bases). The V end lost 4 bases, the J end lost 3 bases, and 14 bases lay between the germline ends. Germline loops: CDR1 MGHRA, CDR2 YSYEKL. The CDR3 spans 15 residues. The CDR3 here is CASSRDPRATDTQYF. CDR3 nucleotides: TGCGCCAGCAGCCGTGACCCGAGGGCGACAGATACGCAGTATTTT.

This clone was seen only once. This chain uses TRBV28 with TRBJ1-2, with TRBD1 matching 11 bases. Germline lookup yields CDR1 MDHEN and CDR2 SYDVKM. With V trimmed by 2 bases and J by 7 bases, 6 bases remained unmatched. The CDR3 contains 15 residues. This CDR3 is CASSLGQGALFGYTF. In nucleotides, the CDR3 is TGTGCCAGCAGTTTAGGACAGGGGGCGTTATTTGGCTACACCTTC.

The rearrangement links TRBV7-2 to TRBJ2-7, with 12 bases aligning to TRBD2. Germline V gives CDR1 SGHTA, CDR2 FQGNSA. V shed 4 bases and J 7 bases; nucleotides not matched to a gene: 2. The CDR3 sequence is 13 residues long. CDR3 nucleotides: TGTGCCAGCAGCTCCGGACTAGCGGGGGAGCAGTACTTC. Residues: CASSSGLAGEQYF.

A few counts support this clone. The chain couples TRBV28 to TRBJ2-7; D is possibly TRBD2 (6 bases). Between the trimmed V and J ends, which lost 5 bases and 3 bases, there was a span of 20 bases. From germline, CDR1 is MDHEN and CDR2 SYDVKM. The length of the CDR3 is 16 residues. DNA for the CDR3: TGTGCCAGCAGTAGTCCTGTAGCGGCGACACTCTACGAGCAGTACTTC. It is translated as CASSSPVAATLYEQYF.

In DNA form, the CDR3 reads TGTGCCAGTCGAAAGGTAACGGGGAATGGCTACACCTTC. Amino acids: CASRKVTGNGYTF. V and J are TRBV12-3 or TRBV12-4 and TRBJ1-2; the D is unclear. Trimming removed 9 bases from V and 6 bases from J, with 17 bases in between. The CDR3 has 13 amino acids.

The rearrangement links TRBV4-2 to TRBJ2-7; TRBD1 agrees at 9 bases. CDR3 length: 19 amino acids. Unmatched junction bases numbered 14, after V lost 0 bases and J lost 2 bases. Looked up from germline, CDR1 is LGHNA and CDR2 is YNFKEQ. This chain's CDR3 is CASSQDVVGSGTGTYEQYF. DNA of the CDR3: TGTGCCAGCAGCCAAGACGTGGTAGGATCCGGGACAGGGACCTACGAGCAGTACTTC.

V gene TRBV6-5 combines with J gene TRBJ2-3, with D unclear. The germline CDR1 and CDR2 sequences are MNHEY and SVGAGI. Trimming pared 10 bases from V and 6 bases from J, leaving 14 bases between. There are 12 residues in the CDR3. The CDR3 loop is CAIGPERDTQYF. The DNA of the CDR3 is TGTGCCATTGGTCCCGAGAGGGATACGCAGTATTTT.